This T cell receptor (beta chain) originates from a study of cytotoxic CD8 clonotypes in ibrutinib-treated CLL (dated by TCRdb to the early 2020s). Context from the whole study: The cohort had about a dozen relapsed/refractory and approximately 14 treatment-naive patients; 17 were IGHV unmutated. Partial responses were observed in about 25 patients and complete responses in 2; after a median follow-up of around 68 months, remission was maintained in 14 patients and progression was observed in approximately 12. The response samples were drawn at a median of roughly twelve months into treatment, with a range of about 6 to 36 months. Samples averaged about 260,000 productive templates and 94,082 productive rearrangements. Of the 86 participants in the trial, approximately 26 had longitudinal samples available. Cryopreserved peripheral blood mononuclear cells were collected at three points: before therapy, at response, and at either sustained remission or disease progression. Every sample from remission and from progressive disease was obtained while the patients were still on ibrutinib.

Points on this clone: Its antigen is currently not known. Base qualities are not provided; no much larger clone lies one nucleotide away.

The goal of deep resolution MiSeq sequencing was a depth between 1 in 1 million and 1 in 200,000 T cells, and coverage averaged 10x per clonotype. The immunoSEQ hsTCRB Kit was used to generate TCR beta libraries. Concerning the study's data processing: The data were analyzed with ImmunoSEQ Analyzer and ImmunoSEQ Data Assistant, and V, D and J gene assignments followed IMGT definitions. Clonality, which ranges from 0 to 1, was calculated as one minus the normalized Shannon entropy of productive rearrangement frequencies. Public clonotype analysis was restricted to overrepresented clonotypes comprising at least 0.05% of each patient's repertoire. Around 12 age-matched healthy donor repertoires from immuneACCESS were used as controls for clonality. TCRdb stores this immuneACCESS table with in-frame sequences only. Part of the clones is absent; in the studies checked, under half of the shortfall reflects unresolved V genes, and no reason is known for the rest. The DNA was the basis for D and trimming; V, J and clone size are from that table. The sample contains around 160,000 clones, 70% to 90% of them found a single time. The ten largest clones add up to 3% to 3.5% of the sample.

The CDR3 holds 16 amino acids from the cysteine to the phenylalanine. Only CDR3 DNA remains: 48 bases, in frame from the first base. For CDR1 and CDR2, the germline V gene lists SGDLS and YYNGEE. Clipping removes 0 bases from V and 0 bases from J, with 3 as the unmatched junction base count. In the paper's terms, the time point label means: progressive disease on ibrutinib. For TCR beta library preparation, roughly 2 micrograms of genomic DNA was extracted from cryopreserved PBMCs. Longitudinal blood samples from CLL patients receiving ibrutinib monotherapy were subjected to high-throughput TCR beta sequencing. The patients took part in an open-label, single-center phase 2 trial of ibrutinib monotherapy. Study-wide findings and limitations: Clonality increased at ibrutinib response, stayed stable in sustained remission, and fell back toward baseline at progression. Sustained-remission and progressing patients did not have matched sampling times, and lymph node repertoires were not examined. Public clonotypes were found to be uncommon and were observed to contract or remain stable during treatment; the increase in clonality was shown to reflect expansion of private clonotypes at ibrutinib response. At baseline, clonality was higher than in age-matched healthy donors and showed a strong correlation with circulating CD8+ T-cell counts.

Sequenced here: PBMCs, sampled at disease progression, from a patient treated with ibrutinib. The sequence is built from TRBV9 and TRBJ2-1; 7 bases in the middle match TRBD2. The sequence came from a human donor with chronic lymphocytic leukemia. The DNA is TGTGCCAGCAGCGTAGGACCTAGCGGCTCCTACAATGAGCAGTTCTTC. Translated, this is CASSVGPSGSYNEQFF.